These 26 T cell receptor beta chains came from one sample sequenced in a study of patients and donors after allogeneic stem cell transplantation (dated by TCRdb to about 2020). Libraries were constructed by RT-PCR. TCRdb names NextSeq 550 as the instrument used. TCRdb reanalyzed the raw reads on its own, using fastp at Q25 for trimming and MiXCR for clone calling, and kept in-frame beta chains. Records with the same CDR3 protein are collapsed into one entry carrying the most frequent genes and DNA. The sample has about 88,000 distinct CDR3 sequences on record, roughly 43% of them singletons. About 58% of the sample goes to the ten largest clones. Sequencing was done on a sample of blood, either unsorted or a sorted T cell fraction (not recorded which). These receptor sequences come from a human donor who was either an allogeneic HSCT recipient or a stem cell or donor lymphocyte infusion donor (not recorded which). It is not recorded whose cells these are; they may come from a transplant donor.

V gene TRBV5-1 combines with J gene TRBJ1-1; the D is unclear. CDR1 and CDR2 from the germline V gene are SGHRS and YFSETQ. The CDR3 length is 12 residues. With 3 bases removed from V and 3 bases from J, the gap between germline ends came to 6 bases. DNA for the CDR3: TGCGCCAGCAGCTCCGATTACACTGAAGCTTTCTTT. It specifies CASSSDYTEAFF.

This clonotype showed up just once. V is TRBV18 and J is TRBJ1-1, with TRBD1 as a possible D gene (5 bases). Germline V gene data show CDR1 as KGHSH and CDR2 as LQKENI. Trimming removed 2 bases from V and 4 bases from J, with 17 bases in between. This CDR3 spans 16 amino acids. The CDR3 here is CASSPIQETRGTEAFF. Written as DNA, the CDR3 is TGTGCCAGCTCACCAATACAGGAAACAAGGGGCACTGAAGCTTTCTTT.

The chain joins TRBV11-2 to TRBJ2-1; tentative D call: TRBD1 (5 bases). Germline lookup yields CDR1 SGHAT and CDR2 FQNNGV. V gave up 1 base and J gave up 5 bases, with 12 bases separating them. The CDR3 is 15 amino acids. The CDR3 spells CASSLAREANNEQFF. The CDR3 nucleotides read TGTGCCAGCAGCTTAGCCAGGGAAGCGAACAATGAGCAGTTCTTC.

This sequence joins TRBV20-1 and TRBJ2-1, with no clear D. Per the germline V gene, CDR1 is DFQATT and CDR2 is SNEGSKA (reference sequence). Trimming pared 2 bases from V and 3 bases from J, leaving 14 bases between. This CDR3 has 15 residues. The CDR3 sequence is CSARMPQGNYNEQFF. In DNA form, the CDR3 reads TGCAGTGCTAGAATGCCGCAAGGGAACTACAATGAGCAGTTCTTC.

J is TRBJ1-4 and V is TRBV7-2, with TRBD1 identical over 9 bases. The CDR3 consists of 15 residues. After removal of 3 bases from V and 4 bases from J, the junction contained 3 bases not matched to a gene. Germline CDR1 reads SGHTA; CDR2 reads FQGNSA. The CDR3 nucleotides read TGTGCCAGCAGCTTTTTGACAGGGGGTAATGAAAAACTGTTTTTT. It specifies CASSFLTGGNEKLFF.

The rearrangement links TRBV28 to TRBJ1-2; D uncertain. The germline V and J ends were trimmed by 4 bases and 2 bases, with 14 bases remaining between them. CDR1 MDHEN and CDR2 SYDVKM come from the germline V gene. The CDR3 has 15 amino acids. CDR3 in DNA: TGTGCCAGCAGTTCGGACTCCTTGGGCAACTATGGCTACACCTTC. Translating gives CASSSDSLGNYGYTF.

Only a few counts were recorded for this clonotype. The chain uses TRBV7-2 and TRBJ1-6, with a weak D call TRBD1 (5 bases). The CDR3 contains 15 residues. The V and J ends lost 5 bases and 4 bases respectively, with 12 bases between them. Germline V gene lookup returns CDR1 SGHTA and CDR2 FQGNSA. The CDR3 DNA reads as TGTGCCAGCAGCGGGTCCGGGACGTATAATTCACCCCTCCACTTT. Translated: CASSGSGTYNSPLHF.

The V call is TRBV6-5, the J call TRBJ2-2; D gene unclear. This CDR3 is 14 amino acids long. Looked up from germline, CDR1 is MNHEY and CDR2 is SVGAGI. Trimming shortened V by 2 bases and J by 5 bases, and 9 bases separated the two germline ends. The CDR3 DNA is TGTGCCAGCAGTTACGAGACAAAAACCGGGGAGCTGTTTTTT. It encodes CASSYETKTGELFF.

This chain connects TRBV10-2 to TRBJ1-5; D not certain. Germline assignment: CDR1 WSHSY and CDR2 SAAADI. The CDR3 sequence is 12 residues long. V lost 10 bases and J lost 0, with 7 bases in between. The CDR3 sequence is CATSSSNQPQHF. The CDR3 nucleotides are TGCGCCACCTCCAGTAGCAATCAGCCCCAGCATTTT.

The gene calls are TRBV7-2 and TRBJ1-3; possible D gene TRBD1, 6 bases. The CDR3 contains 15 residues. Trimming cost V 8 bases and J 2 bases, with 16 bases left between them. Germline CDR1 and CDR2: SGHTA and FQGNSA. The CDR3 loop reads CASYDARGAGNTIYF. In DNA, the CDR3 is TGTGCCAGCTACGACGCCAGGGGCGCTGGAAACACCATATATTTT.

This clonotype was detected a few times. CDR3 bases: TGTGCCACCTCGGGACGGCTTAATGAAAAACTGTTTTTT. It is translated as CATSGRLNEKLFF. The J gene is TRBJ1-4, the V gene TRBV24-1, with TRBD1 as a possible D gene (5 bases). This CDR3 has 13 residues. The ends were cut back, 9 bases at V and 4 bases at J, with 11 bases in the middle. Germline V lookup: CDR1 KGHDR, CDR2 SFDVKD.

V gene TRBV4-1 combines with J gene TRBJ1-5; D gene ambiguous. The CDR3 is 15 amino acids. Germline loops: CDR1 MGHRA, CDR2 YSYEKL. V was trimmed by 1 base and J by 7 bases, leaving 14 bases between them. CDR3 in DNA: TGCGCCAGCAGCCAAGCTCTCGGGGTGGAGCAGCCCCAGCATTTT. Amino acids: CASSQALGVEQPQHF.

The chain carries TRBV12-3 or TRBV12-4 and TRBJ1-6; D unclear. Trimming shortened V by 4 bases and J by 7 bases, and 11 bases separated the two germline ends. The CDR3 has 14 residues. CDR3 nucleotide sequence: TGTGCCAGCAGTTCAGCAGCGTGGAATTCACCCCTCCACTTT. Amino acid sequence: CASSSAAWNSPLHF.

This clonotype has a single count. The chain joins TRBV12-3 or TRBV12-4 to TRBJ1-2; D gene unclear. V lost 4 bases to trimming and J lost 4 bases, with 13 bases between them. The CDR3 length is 14 residues. The CDR3 region has the DNA TGTGCCAGCAGTTCACTCGACGGTGTCTATGGCTACACCTTC. This encodes CASSSLDGVYGYTF.

This clonotype was detected only a few times. The chain couples TRBV4-3 to TRBJ1-3; no firm D call. The CDR3 totals 16 residues. CDR1 and CDR2 (germline): LGHNA, YSLEER. V was clipped by 2 bases and J by 3 bases, with 14 bases between them. The CDR3 nucleotides are TGCGCCAGCAGCCAAACAAAATCGCCGGTTGGAAACACCATATATTTT. Encoded protein: CASSQTKSPVGNTIYF.

The rearrangement uses TRBV29-1 and TRBJ2-2, with a weak D call TRBD2 (5 bases). Germline V gene data show CDR1 as SQVTM and CDR2 as ANQGSEA. The V and J ends lost 7 bases and 6 bases respectively, with 18 bases between them. The CDR3 sequence is 14 residues long. CDR3 DNA sequence: TGCAGCGCCCGCCGGGAAGACCAGGCCGGGGAGCTGTTTTTT. It is translated as CSARREDQAGELFF.

The chain employs TRBV7-2 and TRBJ2-2; tentative D call: TRBD2 (6 bases). Per the germline V gene, CDR1 is SGHTA and CDR2 is FQGNSA. Trimming stripped 6 bases from V and 8 bases from J, with 13 bases between. CDR3 size: 13 residues. The CDR3 reads CASSWDFRGELFF. The DNA of the CDR3 is TGTGCCAGCAGTTGGGACTTTCGGGGGGAGCTGTTTTTT.

On this clonotype itself: A read error may be the cause here, since a much bigger clone is one base away. The chain uses TRBV10-3 and TRBJ1-1; D may be TRBD1 (5 bases). This CDR3 comprises 14 residues. V gave up 4 bases and J gave up 4 bases, with 13 bases separating them. In germline, CDR1 is ENHRY, CDR2 SYGVKD. CDR3 DNA sequence: TGTGCCATCAGTGGGAACGGGGACCCCACTGAAGCTTTCTTT. It specifies CAISGNGDPTEAFF.

CDR3 sequence reads: CATKLSPRGRDTEAFF. The CDR3 DNA sequence: TGTGCCACCAAGCTTAGTCCGCGTGGTCGCGACACTGAAGCTTTCTTT. This chain connects TRBV7-6 to TRBJ1-1; the D is unclear. Germline V CDR1 and CDR2: SGHVS, FNYEAQ. The CDR3 consists of 16 residues. Trimming stripped 10 bases from V and 3 bases from J, with 24 bases between.

The V gene is TRBV6-2 or TRBV6-3, the J gene TRBJ2-7; D uncertain. Per the germline V gene, CDR1 is MNHEY and CDR2 is SVGEGT. V lost 10 bases to trimming and J lost 4 bases, with 11 bases between them. This CDR3 is 11 amino acids long. CDR3 region: CATQNPYEQYF. Here the CDR3 DNA reads TGTGCCACCCAGAACCCGTACGAGCAGTACTTC.

V is TRBV28 and J is TRBJ1-6; D remains unclear. Germline-derived CDR1 and CDR2 are MDHEN and SYDVKM. The length of the CDR3 is 15 residues. V gave up 3 bases and J gave up 6 bases, with 12 bases separating them. CDR3 in DNA: TGTGCCAGCAGTTTTTCCGAGAGGTTTAATTCACCCCTCCACTTT. Its protein product is CASSFSERFNSPLHF.

This clonotype occurred a few times. The rearrangement links TRBV7-6 to TRBJ1-5; D unclear. The CDR3 length is 13 residues. CDR1 is SGHVS and CDR2 is FNYEAQ in the germline V gene. Trimming cost V 1 base and J 6 bases, with 7 bases left between them. The CDR3 region is CASSLVWGQPQHF. As DNA, the CDR3 is TGTGCCAGCAGCTTAGTTTGGGGTCAGCCCCAGCATTTT.

CDR3 in amino acids: CASSNVYEKLFF. In DNA, the CDR3 is TGTGCCAGCAGCAATGTCTATGAAAAACTGTTTTTT. V gene TRBV21-1 combines with J gene TRBJ1-4. TRBV21-1 is reported as a pseudogene. The CDR3 has 12 amino acids.

The J gene is TRBJ1-2, the V gene TRBV4-2; D not certain. The CDR3 is 12 residues long. V lost 0 bases, J lost 7 bases, and 6 bases lay in between. The germline gives CDR1 LGHNA, CDR2 YNFKEQ. This chain's CDR3 is CASSQERAGYTF. DNA of the CDR3: TGTGCCAGCAGCCAAGAGCGGGCTGGCTACACCTTC.

This clonotype was detected only a few times. V gene TRBV21-1 combines with J gene TRBJ1-6. TRBV21-1 is listed as a pseudogene. The CDR3 runs 16 residues. The CDR3 region is CASSKALGVGNSPLHF. In DNA, the CDR3 is TGTGCCAGCAGCAAAGCACTCGGGGTAGGGAATTCACCCCTCCACTTT.

The rearrangement joins TRBV4-3 to TRBJ2-7; possibly TRBD2 for D (6 bases). This CDR3 contains 18 residues. CDR1 LGHNA and CDR2 YSLEER come from the germline V gene. Trimming shortened V by 0 bases and J by 2 bases, and 20 bases separated the two germline ends. The CDR3, as DNA: TGCGCCAGCAGCCAAGATAGAGTGGAGGAGGGTGCCCCCTACGAGCAGTACTTC. The encoded protein is CASSQDRVEEGAPYEQYF.